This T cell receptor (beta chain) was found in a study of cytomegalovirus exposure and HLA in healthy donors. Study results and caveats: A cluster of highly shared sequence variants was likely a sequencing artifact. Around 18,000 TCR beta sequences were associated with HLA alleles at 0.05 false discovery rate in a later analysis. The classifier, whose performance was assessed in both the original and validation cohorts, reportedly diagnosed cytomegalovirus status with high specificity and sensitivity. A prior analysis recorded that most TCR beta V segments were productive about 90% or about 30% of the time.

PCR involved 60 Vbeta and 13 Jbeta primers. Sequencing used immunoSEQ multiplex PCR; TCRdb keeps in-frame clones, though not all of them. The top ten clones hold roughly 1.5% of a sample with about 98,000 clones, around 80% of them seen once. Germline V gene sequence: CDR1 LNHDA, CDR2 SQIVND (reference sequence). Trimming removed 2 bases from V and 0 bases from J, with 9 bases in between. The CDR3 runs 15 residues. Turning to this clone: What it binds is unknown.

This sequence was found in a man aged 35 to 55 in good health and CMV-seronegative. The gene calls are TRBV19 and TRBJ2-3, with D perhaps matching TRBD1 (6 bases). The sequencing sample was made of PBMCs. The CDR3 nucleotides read TGTGCCAGTAGTATACAGGGGCTCAGCACAGATACGCAGTATTTT. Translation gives CASSIQGLSTDTQYF.